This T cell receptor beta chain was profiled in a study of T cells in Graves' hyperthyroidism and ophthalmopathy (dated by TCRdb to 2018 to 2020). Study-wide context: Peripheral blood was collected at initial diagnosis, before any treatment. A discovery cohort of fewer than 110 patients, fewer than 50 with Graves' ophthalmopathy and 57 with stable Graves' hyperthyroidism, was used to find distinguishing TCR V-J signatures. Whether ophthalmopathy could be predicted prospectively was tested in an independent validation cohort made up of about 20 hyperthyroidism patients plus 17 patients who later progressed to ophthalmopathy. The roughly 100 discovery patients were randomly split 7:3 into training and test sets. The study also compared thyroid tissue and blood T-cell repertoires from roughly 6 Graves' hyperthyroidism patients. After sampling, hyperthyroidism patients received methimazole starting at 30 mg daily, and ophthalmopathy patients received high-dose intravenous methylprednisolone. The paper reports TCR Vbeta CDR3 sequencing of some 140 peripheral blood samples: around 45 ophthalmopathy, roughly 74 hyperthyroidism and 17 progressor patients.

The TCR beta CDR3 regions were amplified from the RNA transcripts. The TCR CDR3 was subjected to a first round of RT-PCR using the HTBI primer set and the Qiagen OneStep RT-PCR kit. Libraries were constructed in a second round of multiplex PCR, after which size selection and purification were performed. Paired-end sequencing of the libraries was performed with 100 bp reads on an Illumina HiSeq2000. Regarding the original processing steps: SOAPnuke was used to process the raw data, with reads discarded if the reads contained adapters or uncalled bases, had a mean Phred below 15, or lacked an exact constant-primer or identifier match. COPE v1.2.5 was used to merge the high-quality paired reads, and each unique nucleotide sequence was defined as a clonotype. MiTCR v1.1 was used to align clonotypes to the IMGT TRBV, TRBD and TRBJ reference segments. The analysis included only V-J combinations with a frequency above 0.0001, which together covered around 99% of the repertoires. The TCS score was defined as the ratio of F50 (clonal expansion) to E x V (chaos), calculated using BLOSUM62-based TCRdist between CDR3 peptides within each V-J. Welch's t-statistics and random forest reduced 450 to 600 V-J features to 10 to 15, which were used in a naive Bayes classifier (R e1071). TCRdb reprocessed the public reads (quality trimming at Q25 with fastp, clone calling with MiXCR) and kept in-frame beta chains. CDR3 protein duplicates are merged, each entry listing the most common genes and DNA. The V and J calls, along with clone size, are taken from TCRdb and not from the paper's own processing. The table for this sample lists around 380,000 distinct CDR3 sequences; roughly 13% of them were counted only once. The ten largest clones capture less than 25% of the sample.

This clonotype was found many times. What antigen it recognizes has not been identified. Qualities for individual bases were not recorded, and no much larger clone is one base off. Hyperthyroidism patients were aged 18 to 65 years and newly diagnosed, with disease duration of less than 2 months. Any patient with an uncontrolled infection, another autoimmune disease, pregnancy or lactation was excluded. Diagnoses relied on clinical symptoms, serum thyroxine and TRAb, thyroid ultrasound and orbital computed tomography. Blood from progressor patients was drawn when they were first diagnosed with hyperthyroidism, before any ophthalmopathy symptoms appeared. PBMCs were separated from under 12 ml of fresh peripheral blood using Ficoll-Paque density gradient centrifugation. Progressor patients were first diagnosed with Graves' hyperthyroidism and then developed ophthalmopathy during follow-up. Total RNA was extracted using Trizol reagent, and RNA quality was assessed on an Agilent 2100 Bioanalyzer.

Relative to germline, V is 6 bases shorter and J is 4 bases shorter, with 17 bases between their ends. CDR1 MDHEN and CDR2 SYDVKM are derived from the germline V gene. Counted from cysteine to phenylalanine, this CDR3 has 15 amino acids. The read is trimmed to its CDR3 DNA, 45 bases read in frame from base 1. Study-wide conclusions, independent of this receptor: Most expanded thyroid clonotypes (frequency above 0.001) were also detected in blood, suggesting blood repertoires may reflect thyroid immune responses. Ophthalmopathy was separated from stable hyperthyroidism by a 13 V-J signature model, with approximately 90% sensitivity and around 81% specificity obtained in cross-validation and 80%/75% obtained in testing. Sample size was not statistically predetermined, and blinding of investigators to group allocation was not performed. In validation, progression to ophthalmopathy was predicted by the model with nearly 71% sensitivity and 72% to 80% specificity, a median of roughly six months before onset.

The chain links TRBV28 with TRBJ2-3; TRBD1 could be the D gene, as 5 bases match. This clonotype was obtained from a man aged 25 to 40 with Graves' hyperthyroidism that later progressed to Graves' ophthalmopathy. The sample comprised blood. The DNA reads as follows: TGTGCCAGCAGCAGCCACAGGAATACGGCAGATACGCAGTATTTT. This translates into CASSSHRNTADTQYF.